This T cell receptor beta chain was captured in a study of CD8+ T cells in alopecia areata. Study-wide results and caveats: Sequenced scalp T cells also include alphabeta T cells resident in normal skin. Normal scalp showed lower clonality than lesional scalp, especially alopecia totalis/universalis. Shared TCR sequences were less clear between patients than in mice, possibly partly from HLA diversity.

Cell sorting was applied to PBMCs, and CD4+ and CD8+ T cells were collected. Sequencing used cDNA as its template, made by extracting RNA and reverse transcribing it. Here immunoSEQ multiplex PCR was the method, and the copy in TCRdb shows in-frame clones only, minus some. Among 130,000 to 150,000 clones, more than 75% were seen once, and the ten largest hold over 12%. Turning to this clone: The antigen is undetermined.

The CDR3 is made up of 12 amino acids. CDR1 SGHTA and CDR2 FQGNSA come from the germline V gene. The J gene is TRBJ1-2, the V gene TRBV7-2, with 7 bases aligning to TRBD1. The specimen was CD8+ T cells sorted from blood, collected at week 0. The receptor was derived from a human donor with alopecia areata. CDR3 nucleotides: TGTGCGCGCCTAACAGGGGCCTATGGCTACACCTTC. Translated: CARLTGAYGYTF.